Each of the 20 T cell receptor beta chains below was sequenced from the same sample in a study of blood T cells in healthy people across ages. Using a J-beta primer mix together with a sample-barcoded 5' primer, a second PCR was run for about 7 to 12 cycles. In TCRdb, the 5' RACE reads were re-called with MiXCR into one record per CDR3 protein. The table records 850,000 to 1,100,000 distinct CDR3 sequences, 30% to 40% of them present only once. Material for sequencing was blood. Every receptor here comes from a man between 18 and 35 years old in good health.

This sequence joins TRBV5-1 and TRBJ2-1; TRBD1 is a possible D gene (6 bases). Germline CDR1 SGHRS, CDR2 YFSETQ. V lost 4 bases, J lost 7 bases, and 15 bases lay in between. This CDR3 spans 14 amino acids. CDR3 protein: CASSVELQGNEQFF. The DNA of the CDR3 is TGCGCCAGCAGCGTCGAACTACAGGGAAATGAGCAGTTCTTC.

This clonotype occurred a few times. The chain joins TRBV12-3 or TRBV12-4 to TRBJ1-2, with D perhaps TRBD1 (6 bases). There are 13 residues in the CDR3. V lost 6 bases, J lost 3 bases, and 11 bases lay in between. The CDR3 loop is CASSNREYYGYTF. The DNA for the CDR3 is TGTGCCAGCAGCAACAGGGAATACTATGGCTACACCTTC.

The chain is built from TRBV13 and TRBJ2-1; 8 bases align to TRBD1. The V and J ends lost 6 bases and 8 bases, in that order; junction bases with no gene match: 9. Per germline, CDR1 PRHDT and CDR2 FYEKMQ (reference sequence). The CDR3 is made up of 14 amino acids. The CDR3 nucleotides read TGTGCCAGCAGGTTATTACAGGGGGACGATGAGCAGTTCTTC. It encodes CASRLLQGDDEQFF.

CDR3 nucleotides: TGCAGTGCGCCACAGGGGGACTTCCCCCAAGCTTTCTTT. Residues: CSAPQGDFPQAFF. The chain links TRBV20-1 to TRBJ1-1, with TRBD1 identical over 8 bases. The CDR3 length is 13 residues. The germline V gene encodes CDR1 DFQATT and CDR2 SNEGSKA (reference sequence). V shed 6 bases, J shed 9 bases, and the junction held 12 bases outside the gene matches.

This chain uses TRBV2 with TRBJ2-2; weak D call: TRBD1 (5 bases). Germline V gene lookup returns CDR1 SNHLY and CDR2 FYNNEI. The length of the CDR3 is 12 residues. Trimming shortened V by 2 bases and J by 9 bases, and 7 bases separated the two germline ends. CDR3 protein: CASSELGRELFF. The CDR3 DNA is TGTGCCAGCAGTGAACTGGGGCGGGAGCTGTTTTTT.

This chain connects TRBV20-1 to TRBJ2-5, with 9 bases fitting TRBD2. CDR1 and CDR2 (germline): DFQATT, SNEGSKA (reference sequence). V was clipped by 3 bases and J by 4 bases; unmatched bases: 9. There are 15 residues in the CDR3. The CDR3 is CSARRFSGGLETQYF. In DNA, the CDR3 is TGCAGTGCTAGGCGATTCAGCGGGGGGCTAGAGACCCAGTACTTC.

The chain couples TRBV27 to TRBJ2-1; 8 bases are a match to TRBD2. Losses at the gene ends were 9 bases for V and 5 bases for J; bases not matched to a gene: 6. Germline V gives CDR1 MNHEY, CDR2 SMNVEV (reference sequence). The CDR3 extends over 13 amino acids. This chain's CDR3 is CASQTGGDNEQFF. CDR3 DNA: TGTGCCAGTCAGACGGGGGGGGACAATGAGCAGTTCTTC.

The table lists this clonotype with a few counts. This chain joins TRBV27 and TRBJ1-2; 7 nucleotides match TRBD1. J was trimmed by 4 bases and V by 11 bases; bases with no gene match: 7. The length of the CDR3 is 12 residues. The germline V gene has CDR1 MNHEY and CDR2 SMNVEV (reference sequence). The CDR3 nucleotides read TGTGCCTCTAGGGCAGGGGGCTATGGCTACACCTTC. Protein sequence: CASRAGGYGYTF.

This clonotype showed up just a few times. The chain carries TRBV20-1 and TRBJ1-4, with a tentative D call TRBD1 (5 bases). Germline V gives CDR1 DFQATT, CDR2 SNEGSKA (reference sequence). The CDR3 sequence is 14 residues long. Trimming stripped 7 bases from V and 4 bases from J, with 16 bases between. Here the CDR3 reads CSVAPGQGNEKLFF. DNA for the CDR3: TGCAGTGTTGCACCTGGGCAGGGTAATGAAAAACTGTTTTTT.

V gene TRBV3-1 combines with J gene TRBJ2-5, with 15 bases aligning to TRBD2. Germline V CDR1 and CDR2: LGHDT, YNNKEL (reference sequence). The CDR3 contains 14 residues. The V segment lost 1 base and the J segment 11 bases; nucleotides outside the gene matches: 2. CDR3 nucleotides: TGTGCCAGCAGCCAAGGGACTAGCGGGGGGGAGCAGTACTTC. It yields the protein CASSQGTSGGEQYF.

This clonotype occurred a few times. The V gene is TRBV7-6, the J gene TRBJ2-3; D remains ambiguous. Per germline, CDR1 SGHVS and CDR2 FNYEAQ. This CDR3 is 15 amino acids long. Between the trimmed V and J ends, which lost 5 bases and 3 bases, there was a span of 15 bases. The CDR3 region is CASSKKALGTDTQYF. In nucleotides, the CDR3 is TGTGCCAGCAGCAAAAAGGCCCTAGGGACAGATACGCAGTATTTT.

This clonotype showed up just once. V usage is TRBV19 and J usage is TRBJ1-4; no reliable D call. This CDR3 is built from 12 residues. Trimming removed 8 bases from V and 8 bases from J, with 12 bases in between. Germline V gives CDR1 LNHDA, CDR2 SQIVND (reference sequence). The CDR3 is CASARTAEKLFF. CDR3 sequence (DNA): TGTGCCAGTGCGAGAACGGCGGAAAAACTGTTTTTT. The complete variable domain, with remaining parts taken from reference TRBV19 and TRBJ1-4, reads DGGITQSPKYLFRKEGQNVTLSCEQNLNHDAMYWYRQDPGQGLRLIYYSQIVNDFQKGDIAEGYSVSREKKESFPLTVTSAQKNPTAFYLCASARTAEKLFFGSGTQLSVL.

This chain joins TRBV20-1 and TRBJ1-1; D is ambiguous. Germline CDR1 reads DFQATT; CDR2 reads SNEGSKA (reference sequence). V lost 1 base, J lost 1 base, and 10 bases lay in between. There are 14 residues in the CDR3. The CDR3 coding sequence is TGCAGTGCTAGAGGCCAGGTTCGGAACACTGAAGCTTTCTTT. It codes for CSARGQVRNTEAFF.

This clonotype was seen only a few times. CDR3 nucleotides: TGCGCCAGCAGCCAAGCCCCGGGACCCAACTATGGCTACACCTTC. Protein: CASSQAPGPNYGYTF. V is TRBV4-3 and J is TRBJ1-2; D possibly corresponds to TRBD1 (5 bases). The CDR3 consists of 15 residues. V lost 1 base to trimming and J lost 2 bases, with 11 bases between them. Germline CDR1 and CDR2: LGHNA and YSLEER.

Concerning this clonotype: The junction shows a germline mismatch at one end, possibly a read error. This rearrangement joins TRBV4-1 to TRBJ2-5; 8 positions match TRBD2. The CDR3 loop spans 18 amino acids. The germline CDR1 and CDR2 sequences are MGHRA and YSYEKL. The CDR3 region has the DNA TGCGCCAGCAACCAAGATTGGGGCGGGGGGCCCAATATGGTAACCCAGTACTTC. This translates into CASNQDWGGGPNMVTQYF.

The chain is built from TRBV30 and TRBJ2-5; D is possibly TRBD1 (5 bases). V was clipped by 0 bases and J by 7 bases, with 6 bases between them. Germline loops: CDR1 GTSNPN, CDR2 SVGIG (reference sequence). The CDR3 spans 11 residues. The CDR3 region is CAWSVQGTQYF. The CDR3 bases are TGTGCCTGGAGTGTTCAGGGGACCCAGTACTTC.

This clonotype came up a few times. J is TRBJ2-3 and V is TRBV4-3; D is perhaps TRBD2 (6 bases). Trimming took off 4 bases at V and 3 bases at J, with 14 bases between the two ends. The CDR3 extends over 15 amino acids. CDR1 and CDR2 from the germline V gene are LGHNA and YSLEER. The CDR3 region is CASSLTGVVTDTQYF. The CDR3 DNA reads as TGCGCCAGCAGCCTAACGGGGGTTGTTACAGATACGCAGTATTTT.

This clonotype was counted a single time. A read error is possible here, since a much larger clone lies one base away. The chain couples TRBV4-3 to TRBJ1-2; D not certain. Germline lookup yields CDR1 LGHNA and CDR2 YSLEER. This CDR3 is built from 11 residues. This chain's CDR3 is CTSSQGHGYTF. CDR3 in DNA: TGCACCAGCAGCCAAGGACATGGCTACACCTTC.

The chain carries TRBV14 and TRBJ1-1; D is ambiguous. Trimming removed 1 base from V and 7 bases from J, with 25 bases in between. From germline, CDR1 is SGHDN and CDR2 FVKESK. The CDR3 spans 18 residues. CDR3 DNA: TGTGCCAGCAGCCAAGGTCAAGGGTCCCCTAGAAGGGCTTATGAAGCTTTCTTT. The encoded protein is CASSQGQGSPRRAYEAFF.

The genes are TRBV5-1 and TRBJ2-3; D may be TRBD1 or TRBD2 (5 bases each). In germline, CDR1 is SGHRS, CDR2 YFSETQ. Deletions cut 3 bases from V and 4 bases from J, with 21 bases between. The CDR3 is 17 residues long. CDR3: CASSSGTDRLSADTQYF. The CDR3 DNA reads TGCGCCAGCAGCTCCGGGACCGATCGTTTGTCGGCAGATACGCAGTATTTT.